Here is one T cell receptor beta chain with its context. Its antigen remains undetermined. The record has no base qualities; no much larger clone is one base away. The data derive from a study of blood T cell repertoires in COVID-19 (TCRdb year 2020). The study in broad terms: The collaborator samples originated in the United States, Italy and Spain and spanned the acute and convalescent phases of COVID-19. Where HLA class I and class II types were available, the types were taken from metadata supplied by the sample provider, not from assay-based typing. The repertoires were released in a freely available public database intended as a resource for research on the immune response to SARS-CoV-2. The dataset comprised deeply sampled blood TCRbeta repertoires from subjects exposed to, actively infected with, or recovered from COVID-19. The sample metadata nearly always contained a de-identified subject ID, COVID-19 status, age in years and sex. The samples were drawn from the first 160 participants of the ongoing ImmuneRACE study and from over a thousand subjects provided by 6 global collaborators. The prospective study material was composed of cDNA or gDNA derived from T cells, B-cell-depleted T cells, or PBMCs. The research as a whole found: How much clinical and demographic metadata was included differed by source and by participant, and the metadata was provided uncurated.

The immunoSEQ Assay, a bias-controlled multiplex PCR, was used to amplify TCRbeta CDR3 regions from genomic DNA. Processing in the source paper ran as follows. Within the assay, amplification of reference gene primers was used to estimate how many nucleated cells each sample contained. To quantify the absolute abundance of each unique TCRbeta CDR3 rearrangement, sequence reads were collapsed and filtered. For each sample, productive Simpson clonality was calculated by taking the square root of Simpson's diversity index across productive rearrangements. TCRdb took over this immuneACCESS table, retaining in-frame rearrangements with V and J assigned. Such tables are incomplete; in checked studies, under half of the missing clones stem from an unresolved V gene, and the remainder is unexplained. V and J calls and clone size are copied from that table; D and trimming were computed from the DNA. This sample lists over 300,000 clones; more than 75% were detected once. 0.9% to 1% of the sample lies in the top ten.

In the prospective study, participants were roughly 18 to 95 years old, resided in about 25 geographic areas of the United States, and were enrolled through a virtual design. In the prospective study, cohorts were assigned on the basis of participant-reported clinical history obtained from a screening survey and a study questionnaire. In the prospective study, mobile phlebotomists collected whole blood, serum and a nasopharyngeal or oropharyngeal swab from each participant. Prospective study participants could optionally give additional blood draws and questionnaires over a roughly two-month period. Blood samples from the prospective study were shipped frozen or at room temperature prior to DNA extraction. The germline V gene yields SNHLY for CDR1 and FYNNEI for CDR2. Its CDR3 holds 14 amino acids, cysteine through phenylalanine. Kept here is only the CDR3 DNA, which spans 42 bases and is read in frame from base 1. The junction shows trimming of 7 bases on V and 4 bases on J, and the gene matches do not reach 7 bases of it.

The TCR comes from a woman in her twenties or thirties with acute COVID-19. Sequenced material: PBMCs or T cells enriched from blood (not recorded which). The chain uses TRBV2 and TRBJ2-7, with TRBD1 identical over 10 junction bases. Here is the DNA: TGTGCCAGCATCAAGGACAGGGGGGAATACGAGCAGTACTTC. This is translated as CASIKDRGEYEQYF.